Listed here are 18 T cell receptor beta chains from one sample, sequenced in a study of T cells in Graves' hyperthyroidism and ophthalmopathy. Amplification yielded TCR beta CDR3 regions, with RNA transcripts as the source. When the TCR CDR3 underwent first-round RT-PCR, the HTBI primer set was used. TCRdb re-called the multiplex PCR reads through MiXCR, storing one row per CDR3 protein. The sample comprises 500,000 to 600,000 distinct CDR3 sequences, 40% to 55% of which are singletons, and 35% to 50% rests with the top ten. Specimen: peripheral blood or thyroid tissue (not recorded which). These receptors all stem from an adult woman with Graves' disease, either hyperthyroidism or ophthalmopathy (not recorded which).

The chain recombines TRBV20-1 with TRBJ2-5; TRBD2 agrees at 7 bases. Germline V gene lookup returns CDR1 DFQATT and CDR2 SNEGSKA (reference sequence). The ends lost 1 base at V and 2 bases at J; junction bases unmatched: 7. The CDR3 is made up of 15 amino acids. CDR3 protein: CSARAAGVRQETQYF. The CDR3 DNA reads as TGCAGTGCTAGAGCGGCGGGAGTACGGCAAGAGACCCAGTACTTC.

This clonotype was counted between two and nine times. V usage is TRBV27 and J usage is TRBJ1-6, with D possibly being TRBD1 (5 bases). Germline CDR1 MNHEY, CDR2 SMNVEV (reference sequence). Deletions cut 5 bases from V and 7 bases from J, with 15 bases between. This CDR3 has 15 residues. CDR3 DNA: TGTGCCAGCAGTCTGGGCTCCGGGACCAATTCACCCCTCCACTTT. The encoded protein is CASSLGSGTNSPLHF.

This clonotype was seen ten or more times. The chain couples TRBV20-1 to TRBJ2-7; TRBD2 matches 14 bases. The CDR3 loop spans 15 amino acids. Germline CDR1 is DFQATT and CDR2 is SNEGSKA (reference sequence). V dropped 6 bases and J dropped 4; count of bases not matched to a gene: 8. The DNA for the CDR3 is TGCAGTGCCCCCCAGCGGACTAGCGGGAGGTACGAGCAGTACTTC. This codes for CSAPQRTSGRYEQYF.

The chain employs TRBV12-3 or TRBV12-4 and TRBJ1-1; no reliable D call. V lost 3 bases, J lost 5 bases, and 13 bases lay in between. This CDR3 has 14 residues. The DNA for the CDR3 is TGTGCCAGCAGTTTGTCGCGGGCGGGAACTGAAGCTTTCTTT. Translating gives CASSLSRAGTEAFF.

This sequence joins TRBV5-1 and TRBJ2-5; D gene ambiguous. The V and J ends lost 0 bases and 2 bases respectively, with 8 bases between them. Germline CDR1 SGHRS, CDR2 YFSETQ. The CDR3 is made up of 14 amino acids. CDR3 coding DNA: TGCGCCAGCAGCTTGGGGACCACACAAGAGACCCAGTACTTC. Translation gives CASSLGTTQETQYF. The complete variable domain, with remaining parts taken from reference TRBV5-1 and TRBJ2-5, reads KAGVTQTPRYLIKTRGQQVTLSCSPISGHRSVSWYQQTPGQGLQFLFEYFSETQRNKGNFPGRFSGRQFSNSRSEMNVSTLELGDSALYLCASSLGTTQETQYFGPGTRLLVL.

The J gene is TRBJ1-2, the V gene TRBV29-1; D is unresolved. Trimming left V 4 bases short and J 6 bases short, with 12 bases between. CDR3 length equals 12 residues. CDR1 and CDR2 from the germline V gene are SQVTM and ANQGSEA. The CDR3 region has the DNA TGCAGCGTTGCTCGGGGAACGAATGGCTACACCTTC. It is translated as CSVARGTNGYTF.

This chain uses TRBV10-1 with TRBJ1-5; D may be TRBD1 (5 bases). CDR3 length equals 16 residues. Trimming cost V 6 bases and J 0 bases, with 15 bases left between them. Germline CDR1 is WNHNN and CDR2 is SYGVQD (reference sequence). Here the CDR3 reads CASRTGVNYSNQPQHF. The DNA of the CDR3 is TGCGCCAGCAGGACGGGGGTGAATTATAGCAATCAGCCCCAGCATTTT.

The rearrangement links TRBV7-2 to TRBJ2-5, with TRBD2 as a possible D gene (6 bases). The V end was cut by 2 bases, the J end by 11 bases, with 15 bases between. The CDR3 runs to 13 residues. The germline CDR1 and CDR2 sequences are SGHTA and FQGNSA. CDR3: CASSLRGAEDQYF. The CDR3 DNA is TGTGCCAGCAGCTTACGCGGGGCAGAGGATCAGTACTTC. The complete variable domain, with remaining parts taken from reference TRBV7-2 and TRBJ2-5, reads GAGVSQSPSNKVTEKGKDVELRCDPISGHTALYWYRQSLGQGLEFLIYFQGNSAPDKSGLPSDRFSAERTGGSVSTLTIQRTQQEDSAVYLCASSLRGAEDQYFGPGTRLLVL.

This rearrangement joins TRBV29-1 to TRBJ2-7; TRBD1 matches 9 bases. Trimming removed 8 bases from V and 1 base from J; junction bases left unmatched: 9. Germline-derived CDR1 and CDR2 are SQVTM and ANQGSEA. This CDR3 spans 14 amino acids. CDR3 in DNA: TGCAGCTTAGCGACAGGGGGGAGGTCCTACGAGCAGTACTTC. This sequence encodes CSLATGGRSYEQYF.

This clonotype was detected ten times or more. The chain links TRBV27 to TRBJ1-4; D is unresolved. Trimming stripped 3 bases from V and 5 bases from J, with 13 bases between. The CDR3 spans 15 residues. The V gene's germline CDR1 is MNHEY and CDR2 SMNVEV (reference sequence). CDR3 nucleotides: TGTGCCAGCAGTTTGTCCCGAGGCAGAAATGAAAAACTGTTTTTT. Amino acids: CASSLSRGRNEKLFF.

The chain is built from TRBV20-1 and TRBJ1-6, with 9 positions matching TRBD1. The V gene end was trimmed by 5 bases and the J gene end by 7 bases; junction bases not matched to a gene: 15. This CDR3 has 17 amino acids. The germline CDR1 and CDR2 sequences are DFQATT and SNEGSKA (reference sequence). The CDR3 sequence: CSAYTRDREWENSPLHF. In nucleotides, the CDR3 is TGCAGTGCTTATACCCGGGACAGGGAGTGGGAAAATTCACCCCTCCACTTT.

This clonotype was detected only once. The chain is built from TRBV25-1 and TRBJ1-5; D remains ambiguous. The V and J ends lost 3 bases and 5 bases respectively, with 8 bases between them. Germline V CDR1 and CDR2: MGHDK, SYGVNS. This CDR3 spans 13 amino acids. This CDR3 reads CASSDGYDQPQHF. The CDR3 DNA is TGTGCCAGCAGTGATGGGTATGATCAGCCCCAGCATTTT.

This clonotype showed up many times. V is TRBV3-1 and J is TRBJ1-2, with TRBD1 matching 7 bases. This CDR3 comprises 13 residues. J gave up 8 bases and V 4 bases, and 7 bases lay outside the gene matches. Germline CDR1 LGHDT, CDR2 YNNKEL (reference sequence). The CDR3, as DNA: TGTGCCAGCAGCCCTCGACAGGGTCTGGGCTACACCTTC. Protein sequence: CASSPRQGLGYTF.

The CDR3 spells CSEGRGDEQYF. The CDR3, as DNA: TGCAGCGAGGGAAGGGGCGACGAGCAGTACTTC. The chain combines TRBV29-1 with TRBJ2-7, with TRBD1 as a possible D gene (5 bases). Germline V gene lookup returns CDR1 SQVTM and CDR2 ANQGSEA. This CDR3 has 11 amino acids. Trimming removed 7 bases from V and 5 bases from J, with 12 bases in between.

The sample holds many counts of this clonotype. The rearrangement uses TRBV5-6 and TRBJ2-5, with TRBD2 matching over 11 bases. This CDR3 spans 14 amino acids. The ends lost 1 base at V and 4 bases at J; junction bases unmatched: 0. CDR1 is SGHDT, CDR2 YYEEEE, per germline. Here the CDR3 DNA reads TGTGCCAGCAGCTTGACTAGCGGGGGAGAGACCCAGTACTTC. It yields the protein CASSLTSGGETQYF.

CDR3 DNA sequence: TGTGCCAGCAGCCCCCGGGACAATGGCGAGCAGTACTTC. It is translated as CASSPRDNGEQYF. This chain connects TRBV7-9 to TRBJ2-7; a weak D match, TRBD1 (6 bases). The CDR3 loop spans 13 amino acids. CDR1 and CDR2 from the germline V gene are SEHNR and FQNEAQ (reference sequence). V dropped 5 bases and J dropped 6 bases, with 14 bases sitting between them.

The chain couples TRBV6-1 to TRBJ2-7, with 9 positions matching TRBD2. Germline V gene sequence: CDR1 MNHNS, CDR2 SASEGT. The CDR3 runs to 15 residues. V was pared by 7 bases and J by 2 bases, with 9 bases of the junction left unmatched. In DNA form, the CDR3 reads TGTGCCAGCATGGCGGGAGGGCGTGCCCCCTACGAGCAGTACTTC. Protein product: CASMAGGRAPYEQYF.

Note on this clonotype: Relative to the germline gene, one junction end is altered; a read error may explain this. The genes are TRBV5-6 and TRBJ1-5; D gene uncertain. The CDR3 has 14 residues. Germline V gene data show CDR1 as SGHDT and CDR2 as YYEEEE. Written as DNA, the CDR3 is TGCGCCAGCAGCCAAGATTTCGGTGGCCAGCCCCAGCATTTT. Protein product: CASSQDFGGQPQHF. Complete variable domain (other parts from reference TRBV5-6 and TRBJ1-5): DAGVTQSPTHLIKTRGQQVTLRCSPKSGHDTVSWYQQALGQGPQFIFQYYEEEERQRGNFPDRFSGHQFPNYSSELNVNALLLGDSALYLCASSQDFGGQPQHFGDGTRLSIL.